Listed below are T cell receptor beta chains from one sample, sequenced in a study of T cells after yellow fever vaccination. Via MiXCR, TCRdb re-called the 5' RACE reads, giving one row per CDR3 protein. In the table there are approximately 160,000 distinct CDR3 sequences, 5.5% to 7.5% of which are singletons. The sample consisted of CD4+ T cells sorted from PBMCs, taken on the day of the first yellow fever vaccination. These receptors came from a man aged 18 to 30 who received the YFV17D yellow fever vaccine. Both conserved end residues are part of each CDR3. The D gene is left open where the match is weak. Size is omitted from some rows. Given values are once, few, many or a class for expanded clones.

TRBJ2-1 - - 13 TRBV7-3 CASSLNGGNEQFF TGTGCCAGCAGCTTAAATGGAGGGAATGAGCAGTTCTTC
TRBJ2-2 many - 16 TRBV2 CASSFQGPSNTGELFF TGTGCCAGCAGTTTTCAGGGGCCGTCGAACACCGGGGAGCTGTTTTTT
TRBJ1-3 many TRBD1 15 TRBV20-1 CSARVTTGAGNTIYF TGCAGTGCTAGGGTTACCACAGGGGCTGGAAACACCATATATTTT
TRBJ1-2 - TRBD1 16 TRBV4-1 CASSQDRRDRGAGYTF TGCGCCAGCAGCCAAGATCGCAGGGACAGGGGCGCTGGCTACACCTTC
TRBJ2-3 many - 13 TRBV5-1 CASSLLVTDTQYF TGCGCCAGCAGCCTACTAGTCACAGATACGCAGTATTTT
TRBJ2-7 - TRBD1 15 TRBV6-2/TRBV6-3 CASSPPSGTAYEQYF TGTGCCAGCAGTCCTCCATCCGGGACAGCCTACGAGCAGTACTTC
TRBJ2-3 - - 15 TRBV5-4 CASSLVGISTDTQYF TGTGCCAGCAGCTTGGTGGGGATAAGCACAGATACGCAGTATTTT
TRBJ1-3 few - 16 TRBV6-5 CASSYPGKLAGNTIYF TGTGCCAGCAGTTACCCTGGGAAGCTTGCTGGAAACACCATATATTTT
TRBJ1-5 many TRBD1 15 TRBV2 CASSKTGGRDQPQHF TGTGCCAGCAGTAAGACAGGGGGTCGGGATCAGCCCCAGCATTTT
TRBJ2-3 many - 16 TRBV5-1 CASSKGQPRSTDTQYF TGCGCCAGCAGCAAAGGACAGCCTCGTAGCACAGATACGCAGTATTTT
TRBJ2-4 many TRBD2 20 TRBV11-2 CASSLFKRGGLILAKNIQYF TGTGCCAGCAGCTTATTCAAGCGGGGGGGCCTGATTCTAGCCAAAAACATTCAGTACTTC
TRBJ2-1 - - 13 TRBV6-2/TRBV6-3 CASSFRRTNEQFF TGTGCCAGCAGTTTCCGCAGGACCAATGAGCAGTTCTTC
TRBJ2-5 many - 12 TRBV25-1 CASSGDVETQYF TGTGCCAGCAGTGGCGATGTGGAGACCCAGTACTTC
TRBJ2-4 once - 13 TRBV7-2 CDSSLDAKNIQYF TGTGACAGCAGCTTAGACGCCAAAAACATTCAGTACTTC
TRBJ2-7 - - 13 TRBV20-1 CSASFGGFYEQYF TGCAGTGCCTCGTTTGGGGGCTTCTACGAGCAGTACTTC
TRBJ2-7 few TRBD2 15 TRBV6-1 CASSRSGGAAYEQYF TGTGCCAGCAGCCGTAGCGGGGGGGCGGCCTACGAGCAGTACTTC
TRBJ1-5 - - 18 TRBV11-1 CTSSFRDPLGNSNQPQHF TGTACCAGCAGTTTCCGGGACCCCCTAGGCAATAGCAATCAGCCCCAGCATTTT